This T cell receptor beta chain was documented in a study of beta chain features in type 1 diabetes. Remarks on this clone: What it binds is unknown. This sample includes further DNA sequences coding for the same CDR3.

By way of CD45RO/CCR7/CD25/CD127/CD95/CD27, the CD4+ regulatory, stem cell-like memory, central memory and naive cells were sorted. The CDR3 has 14 amino acids. Germline V gene sequence: CDR1 SGHNT, CDR2 YYREEE (reference sequence). Trimming pared 4 bases from V and 0 bases from J, leaving 8 bases between. Study-level results: More deletions and fewer insertions at VDJ junctions were found in patients with type 1 diabetes. Within each of all four CD4+ subsets, Type 1 diabetes patients had TCRB CDR3s that were moderately but significantly shorter. Possible PCR preference for shorter templates applied equally to patients and controls.

All of the isolated RNA was reverse transcribed, so expressed TCRB transcripts were sequenced. Sequenced by immunoSEQ multiplex PCR; TCRdb stores in-frame clones only, minus some. The table shows over 600,000 clones, with 9.5% to 15% occurring only once. The rearrangement uses TRBV5-4 and TRBJ2-1; no firm D call. Sequencing input: naive CD4+ T cells from blood. This receptor was taken from a man aged 25-45 years with type 1 diabetes. This chain's CDR3 is CASSLPSSYNEQFF. CDR3 sequence (DNA): TGTGCCAGCAGCCTACCAAGCTCCTACAATGAGCAGTTCTTC.